The 27 T cell receptor beta chains in this list originate from one sample, sequenced in a study of vaccination and CD4 T cells after COVID-19. Treatment specified: roughly ten-day PBMC culture with coronavirus spike peptide pools or control peptides (ViraFEST assay). Their recognized antigens are unknown. The study sequenced cultured CD4+ T cell DNA using the Oncomine TCR Beta short-read assay. TCRdb re-analysed the PCR reads in MiXCR, keeping a single row per CDR3 protein. The top ten hold around 15% of the sample, which has under 20,000 distinct CDR3 sequences, 54% seen once. Material: CD4+ T cells from blood, cultured in vitro. These receptors all stem from a human donor who had recovered from COVID-19.

This clonotype was detected a few times. This chain joins TRBV11-2 and TRBJ1-2; a weak D match, TRBD1 (5 bases). The CDR3 has 13 amino acids. Germline lookup yields CDR1 SGHAT and CDR2 FQNNGV. V lost 11 bases and J lost 2, with 15 bases in between. Here the CDR3 reads CAASQGPNYGYTF. Here the CDR3 DNA reads TGTGCCGCCTCGCAGGGTCCGAACTATGGCTACACCTTC.

This chain joins TRBV6-5 and TRBJ1-2, with D possibly matching TRBD1 (6 bases). The CDR3 has 16 residues. Germline assignment: CDR1 MNHEY and CDR2 SVGAGI. Trimming stripped 0 bases from V and 3 bases from J, with 14 bases between. CDR3 sequence (DNA): TGTGCCAGCAGTTACTCGGGCGGGGGGCCGTACTATGGCTACACCTTC. Amino acid sequence: CASSYSGGGPYYGYTF.

This chain links TRBV6-1 with TRBJ2-3, with TRBD2 matching over 9 bases. The CDR3 sequence is 16 residues long. CDR1 and CDR2 from the germline V gene are MNHNS and SASEGT. Trimming at V came to 10 bases and at J to 0 bases, leaving 11 bases not matched to a gene. CDR3 DNA: TGTGCCACTTCCGGGCGGGGGGGGACTAGCACAGATACGCAGTATTTT. This encodes CATSGRGGTSTDTQYF.

The rearrangement links TRBV15 to TRBJ1-5; D call uncertain. Germline V gives CDR1 LNHNV, CDR2 YYDKDF (reference sequence). The CDR3 covers 13 residues. V was trimmed by 3 bases and J by 6 bases, leaving 9 bases between them. The CDR3 sequence: CATSRGRGQPQHF. CDR3 DNA: TGTGCCACCAGCAGGGGCCGGGGTCAGCCCCAGCATTTT.

This rearrangement joins TRBV15 to TRBJ2-7, with TRBD2 matching over 7 bases. The CDR3 runs to 15 residues. The germline V gene has CDR1 LNHNV and CDR2 YYDKDF (reference sequence). Trimming removed 3 bases from V and 2 bases from J; junction bases left unmatched: 7. Here the CDR3 DNA reads TGTGCCACCAGCAGGGGGAGGGGTCCCACCTACGAGCAGTACTTC. This sequence encodes CATSRGRGPTYEQYF.

The chain couples TRBV9 to TRBJ2-7; the match to TRBD1 covers 8 bases. Germline values: CDR1 SGDLS, CDR2 YYNGEE. The CDR3 extends over 19 amino acids. V gave up 4 bases and J gave up 0 bases; unmatched junction bases: 18. The DNA for the CDR3 is TGTGCCAGCAGCCAACACTTAGGGACAGGCGCCGGCCTCTCCTACGAGCAGTACTTC. Translating gives CASSQHLGTGAGLSYEQYF. The whole variable domain, filled in from reference TRBV9 and TRBJ2-7, reads DSGVTQTPKHLITATGQRVTLRCSPRSGDLSVYWYQQSLDQGLQFLIQYYNGEERAKGNILERFSAQQFPDLHSELNLSSLELGDSALYFCASSQHLGTGAGLSYEQYFGPGTRLTVT.

This clonotype was detected a few times. The rearrangement uses TRBV20-1 and TRBJ1-2; D is unresolved. Per the germline V gene, CDR1 is DFQATT and CDR2 is SNEGSKA (reference sequence). V lost 6 bases, J lost 8 bases, and 16 bases lay in between. There are 12 residues in the CDR3. The CDR3 region is CSAPGKGDGYTF. The CDR3 DNA follows: TGCAGTGCCCCGGGAAAGGGAGACGGCTACACCTTC.

This chain connects TRBV7-2 to TRBJ2-7; D not certain. The CDR3 loop spans 13 amino acids. Germline V gene lookup returns CDR1 SGHTA and CDR2 FQGNSA. The V and J ends lost 4 bases and 6 bases respectively, with 13 bases between them. The CDR3 nucleotides read TGTGCCAGCAGCTCAAAGTACGGTGGCGAGCAGTACTTC. Encoded protein: CASSSKYGGEQYF.

The CDR3 DNA is TGTGCCAGCAGTGAGACGGACACAGATACGCAGTATTTT. The encoded protein is CASSETDTDTQYF. The rearrangement links TRBV6-4 to TRBJ2-3; no firm D call. The V end was cut by 3 bases, the J end by 2 bases, with 6 bases between. The CDR3 loop spans 13 amino acids. Germline values: CDR1 MRHNA, CDR2 SNTAGT.

This sequence joins TRBV7-9 and TRBJ2-1, with D possibly matching TRBD1 (6 bases). The DNA end is more similar to TRBJ2-7, so the J call may be wrong. The length of the CDR3 is 15 residues. The germline gives CDR1 SEHNR, CDR2 FQNEAQ (reference sequence). In DNA form, the CDR3 reads TGTGCCAGCAGCTTGTGGCAGGGGATCTCCTACGAGCAGTACTTC. Amino acid sequence: CASSLWQGISYEQYF.

The V gene is TRBV7-2, the J gene TRBJ2-3; D is unresolved. The length of the CDR3 is 15 residues. V shed 0 bases and J shed 8 bases, with 15 bases lying between them. Germline loops: CDR1 SGHTA, CDR2 FQGNSA. DNA of the CDR3: TGTGCCAGCAGCTTAGCGGTACGCTCTGTGGTTACGCAGTATTTT. It yields the protein CASSLAVRSVVTQYF.

The V gene is TRBV2, the J gene TRBJ1-2, with D tentatively TRBD1 (5 bases). The CDR3 sequence is 15 residues long. CDR1 is SNHLY, CDR2 FYNNEI, per germline. Trimming removed 5 bases from V and 8 bases from J, with 21 bases in between. CDR3 residues: CASSSFPRDPVGYTF. DNA for the CDR3: TGTGCCAGCAGTTCCTTTCCCCGGGACCCTGTAGGCTACACCTTC.

V and J are TRBV6-4 and TRBJ1-2; D may be TRBD1 (5 bases). Germline V gives CDR1 MRHNA, CDR2 SNTAGT. CDR3 length: 14 residues. Trimming removed 3 bases at V and 0 bases at J, with 8 bases between. CDR3 in amino acids: CASSDGGSNYGYTF. For the CDR3, the DNA is TGTGCCAGCAGTGATGGGGGGTCTAACTATGGCTACACCTTC.

The V gene is TRBV25-1, the J gene TRBJ2-6; no definite D call. Trimming cost V 2 bases and J 0 bases, with 5 bases left between them. Looked up from germline, CDR1 is MGHDK and CDR2 is SYGVNS. The CDR3 length is 15 residues. In DNA form, the CDR3 reads TGTGCCAGCAGTGAAGTTGGCTCTGGGGCCAACGTCCTGACTTTC. Its protein product is CASSEVGSGANVLTF.

This clonotype showed up just once. The chain couples TRBV27 to TRBJ2-5; possibly TRBD1 for D (5 bases). Germline assignment: CDR1 MNHEY and CDR2 SMNVEV (reference sequence). V was cut by 5 bases and J by 5 bases, with 15 bases left in between. This CDR3 spans 14 amino acids. The CDR3 here is CASSQRSGPETQYF. The DNA of the CDR3 is TGTGCCAGCAGTCAACGCTCAGGGCCGGAGACCCAGTACTTC.

The genes are TRBV18 and TRBJ1-1; D remains ambiguous. Per germline, CDR1 KGHSH and CDR2 LQKENI. This CDR3 is built from 14 residues. V lost 4 bases and J 1 base, leaving 10 bases between the germline ends. The CDR3 loop reads CASSHGPPNTEAFF. The CDR3 nucleotides read TGTGCCAGCTCACACGGACCGCCGAACACTGAAGCTTTCTTT.

This rearrangement joins TRBV7-9 to TRBJ2-5, with TRBD2 identical over 7 bases. This CDR3 region has 14 residues. With V trimmed by 1 base and J by 5 bases, 4 bases remained unmatched. Germline V lookup: CDR1 SEHNR, CDR2 FQNEAQ (reference sequence). The CDR3 nucleotides read TGTGCCAGCAGCTTAGGACTAGCTCTCGAGACCCAGTACTTC. Amino acid sequence: CASSLGLALETQYF.

V gene TRBV4-3 combines with J gene TRBJ1-2; unclear D gene. This CDR3 is built from 13 residues. The germline V gene encodes CDR1 LGHNA and CDR2 YSLEER. V was clipped by 4 bases and J by 8 bases, with 14 bases between them. Here the CDR3 reads CASSLISGEGYTF. The CDR3 coding sequence is TGCGCCAGCAGCCTAATATCTGGGGAAGGCTACACCTTC.

V and J are TRBV6-1 and TRBJ1-2, with 9 bases fitting TRBD1. Germline-derived CDR1 and CDR2 are MNHNS and SASEGT. Losses at the gene ends were 0 bases for V and 5 bases for J; bases not matched to a gene: 13. The CDR3 has 18 residues. CDR3 DNA sequence: TGTGCCAGCAGTGAAGCGCAAGTACTGGGACAGGGAGGGTATGGCTACACCTTC. Its translation is CASSEAQVLGQGGYGYTF.

This clonotype occurred a few times. This chain connects TRBV20-1 to TRBJ2-3; perhaps TRBD2 as D (6 bases). This CDR3 spans 15 amino acids. CDR1 DFQATT and CDR2 SNEGSKA come from the germline V gene (reference sequence). Trimming shortened V by 3 bases and J by 0 bases, and 13 bases separated the two germline ends. Here the CDR3 DNA reads TGCAGTGCTAGCTTTAGCGGTTCTAGCACAGATACGCAGTATTTT. It codes for CSASFSGSSTDTQYF.

The chain joins TRBV2 to TRBJ2-5, with 12 bases matching TRBD2. CDR1 and CDR2 from the germline V gene are SNHLY and FYNNEI. J lost 5 bases, V lost 2 bases, and 6 bases had no gene match. The CDR3 spans 16 residues. CDR3: CASSEQASGGAETQYF. CDR3 nucleotide sequence: TGTGCCAGCAGTGAACAGGCTAGCGGGGGGGCTGAGACCCAGTACTTC.

The rearrangement joins TRBV5-4 to TRBJ1-5; no definite D call. The CDR3 sequence is 14 residues long. The germline gives CDR1 SGHNT, CDR2 YYREEE (reference sequence). The V end was cut by 3 bases, the J end by 4 bases, with 11 bases between. The CDR3 loop is CASSSGLGNQPQHF. CDR3 bases: TGTGCCAGCAGCTCCGGTTTGGGGAATCAGCCCCAGCATTTT.

This clonotype was picked up a small number of times. The chain has TRBV25-1 and TRBJ2-2, with 8 bases fitting TRBD1. The CDR3 has 15 amino acids. Germline assignment: CDR1 MGHDK and CDR2 SYGVNS. The V gene end was trimmed by 1 base and the J gene end by 3 bases; junction bases not matched to a gene: 1. The CDR3: CASSESGGDTGELFF. CDR3 sequence (DNA): TGTGCCAGCAGTGAATCAGGGGGCGACACCGGGGAGCTGTTTTTT.

This sequence joins TRBV6-1 and TRBJ1-2; 8 positions agree with TRBD1. After removal of 9 bases from V and 7 bases from J, the junction contained 19 bases not matched to a gene. Germline CDR1 MNHNS, CDR2 SASEGT. The CDR3 has 16 amino acids. The DNA for the CDR3 is TGTGCCAGTTCGAGACAGGGGACCGGATCAGGGGGTGGCTACACCTTC. This translates into CASSRQGTGSGGGYTF.

This clonotype has more than one count but fewer than ten. This rearrangement joins TRBV27 to TRBJ1-5; the match to TRBD1 covers 11 bases. Looked up from germline, CDR1 is MNHEY and CDR2 is SMNVEV (reference sequence). The CDR3 runs to 14 residues. The ends lost 5 bases at V and 6 bases at J; junction bases unmatched: 3. This CDR3 is CASSRGTGGQPQHF. The CDR3 nucleotides read TGTGCCAGCAGTCGAGGGACAGGGGGTCAGCCCCAGCATTTT.

This clonotype was seen only a few times. The chain uses TRBV7-2 and TRBJ1-2; 7 bases line up with TRBD1. J lost 4 bases, V lost 6 bases, and 11 bases had no gene match. This CDR3 comprises 15 residues. The germline CDR1 and CDR2 sequences are SGHTA and FQGNSA. For the CDR3, the DNA is TGTGCCAGCAGTCCAGGGACAGCATCCCCCTATGGCTACACCTTC. Its protein is CASSPGTASPYGYTF.

The chain joins TRBV6-5 to TRBJ2-2; D gene uncertain. There are 13 residues in the CDR3. Germline CDR1 and CDR2: MNHEY and SVGAGI. The germline V and J ends were trimmed by 0 bases and 5 bases, with 4 bases remaining between them. This CDR3 reads CASSYSHTGELFF. The CDR3, as DNA: TGTGCCAGCAGTTACTCGCATACCGGGGAGCTGTTTTTT.